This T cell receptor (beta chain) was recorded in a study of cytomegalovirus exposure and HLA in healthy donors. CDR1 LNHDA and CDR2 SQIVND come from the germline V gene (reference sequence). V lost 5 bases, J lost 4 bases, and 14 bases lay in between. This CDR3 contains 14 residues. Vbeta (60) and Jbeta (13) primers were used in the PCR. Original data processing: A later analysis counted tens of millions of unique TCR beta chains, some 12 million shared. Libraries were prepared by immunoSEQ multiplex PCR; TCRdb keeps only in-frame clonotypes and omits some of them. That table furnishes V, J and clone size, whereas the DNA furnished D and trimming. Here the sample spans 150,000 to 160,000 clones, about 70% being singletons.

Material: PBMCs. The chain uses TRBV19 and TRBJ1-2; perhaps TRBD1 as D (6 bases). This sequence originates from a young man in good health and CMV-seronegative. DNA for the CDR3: TGTGCCAGTAGTCCATTACAGGGCTTCTATGGCTACACCTTC. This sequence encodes CASSPLQGFYGYTF.